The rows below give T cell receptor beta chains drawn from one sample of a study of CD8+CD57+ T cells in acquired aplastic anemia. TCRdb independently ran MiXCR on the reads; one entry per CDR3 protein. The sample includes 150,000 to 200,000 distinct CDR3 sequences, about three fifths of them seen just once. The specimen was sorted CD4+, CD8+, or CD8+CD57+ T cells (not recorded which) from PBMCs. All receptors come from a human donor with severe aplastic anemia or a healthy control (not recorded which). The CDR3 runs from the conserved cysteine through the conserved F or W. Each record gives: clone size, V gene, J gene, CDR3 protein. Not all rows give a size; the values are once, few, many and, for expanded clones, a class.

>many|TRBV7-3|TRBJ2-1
CASSLLAGGVNEQFF
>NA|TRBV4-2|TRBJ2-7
CASRVGPSTYEQYF
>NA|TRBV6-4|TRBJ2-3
CASSHNGVNTDTQYF
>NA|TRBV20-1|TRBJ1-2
CSARRGPGLGYTF
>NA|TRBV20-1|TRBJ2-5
CSVGQTYQETQYF
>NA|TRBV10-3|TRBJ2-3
CATSDRPADSASTDTQYF
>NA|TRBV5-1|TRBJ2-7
CASSVSTEMQYF
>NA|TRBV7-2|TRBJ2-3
CASSSSVYWGKMQYF
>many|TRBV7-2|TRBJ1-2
CASSSRQGANYGYTF
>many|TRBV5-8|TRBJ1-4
CASSLAGQLGEKLFF
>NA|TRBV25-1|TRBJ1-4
CASSLGGGNFNEKLFF
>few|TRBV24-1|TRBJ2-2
CATSDSRDRGTGELFF
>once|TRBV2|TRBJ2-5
CATLGSRGGETQYF
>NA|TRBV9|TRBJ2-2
CASSARAGGPTGELFF
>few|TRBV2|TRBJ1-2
CASSRDRGFNYGYTF
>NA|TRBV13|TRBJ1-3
CASSVGQEETIYF
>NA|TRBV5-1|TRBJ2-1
CASSITGTGLSNEQFF
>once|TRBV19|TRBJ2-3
CASSIRGLAGGTDTQYF
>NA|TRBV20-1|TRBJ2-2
CSVLGPLAGSDSGNTGELFF
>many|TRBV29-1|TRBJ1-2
CSVAVLGGYTF
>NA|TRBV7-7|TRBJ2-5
CASSSGQVGQETQYF
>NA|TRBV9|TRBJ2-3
CASSHTGLAGEMDTQYF
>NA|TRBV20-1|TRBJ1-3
CSARGGANTIYF
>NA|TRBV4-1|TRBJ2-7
CASSQADSGRVRGEQYF
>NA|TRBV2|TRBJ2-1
CASSEDRYNEQFF
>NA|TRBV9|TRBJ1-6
CASSERPGGNSPLHF
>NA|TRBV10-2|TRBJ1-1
CASSEYTGRFTEAFF
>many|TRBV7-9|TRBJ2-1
CAVANSLINNEQFF
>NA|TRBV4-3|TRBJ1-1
CASSHSTGGEYNEAFF
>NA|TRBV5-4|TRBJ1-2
CASSLASSEGYTF
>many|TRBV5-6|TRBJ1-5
CASSYGGQGPQHF
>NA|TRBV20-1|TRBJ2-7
CSARGLVYEQYF
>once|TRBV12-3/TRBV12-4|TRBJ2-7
CASSLGQVGELFEQYF
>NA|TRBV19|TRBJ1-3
CASTGSGNTIYF
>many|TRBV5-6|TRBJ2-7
CASSHRDSYEQYF
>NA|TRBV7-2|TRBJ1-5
CASSLWTVNQPQHF
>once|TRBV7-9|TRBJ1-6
CASGGLAANSPLHF
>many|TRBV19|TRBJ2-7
CASSMGTATAYEQYF
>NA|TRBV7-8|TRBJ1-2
CASSWTDRYGYTF
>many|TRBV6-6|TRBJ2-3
CASSSWTSTDTQYF
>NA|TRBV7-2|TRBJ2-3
CAGGGVLTDTQYF
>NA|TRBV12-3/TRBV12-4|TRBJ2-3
CASSRAGTFTDTQYF
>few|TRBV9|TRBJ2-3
CASSDGAWTSGGGSDTQYF
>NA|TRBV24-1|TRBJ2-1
CATSDWTDTPYNEQFF
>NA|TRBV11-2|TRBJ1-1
CASSLAQGVEAFF
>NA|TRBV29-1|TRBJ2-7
CSAHSSGSYEQYF
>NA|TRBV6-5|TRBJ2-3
CASSRGGRSADTQYF
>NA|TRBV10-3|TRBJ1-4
CASTGATNEKLFF
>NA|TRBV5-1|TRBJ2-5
CASSFGHGGETQYF
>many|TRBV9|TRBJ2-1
CASSVDLRGGNEQFF
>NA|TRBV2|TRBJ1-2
CASSDRLLSYGYTF
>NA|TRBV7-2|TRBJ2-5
CASSLGTFRTGRRETQYF
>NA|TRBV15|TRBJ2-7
CATSSLAGQGYEQYF